Listed below are T cell receptor beta chains from one sample, sequenced in a study of blood T cell repertoires in COVID-19. The assay was immunoSEQ multiplex PCR, and TCRdb's table has in-frame clones only and misses some. Of approximately 190,000 clones listed, roughly 80% were seen once; the top ten hold approximately 5.4%. The sample was peripheral blood. The receptors derive from a woman aged 25 to 39 with acute or convalescent COVID-19. The CDR3 runs from the conserved cysteine through the conserved F or W. Each record gives: D gene, J gene, V gene, clone size, CDR3 DNA, CDR3 protein. The D gene is left open where the match is weak. The size of a clone is reported for some rows only, either as once, few or many, or as a class for expanded clones.

.,TRBJ2-3,TRBV6-6,.,TGTGCCAGCAGTTACTCGAGGGCCCTCACAGATACGCAGTATTTT,CASSYSRALTDTQYF
.,TRBJ1-2,TRBV3-1/TRBV3-2,.,TGTGCCAGCAGCCAAGATGGCAGATATGGCTACACCTTC,CASSQDGRYGYTF
.,TRBJ1-5,TRBV6-5,.,TGTGCCAGCAGTTACTCGACGGCGGGAAATCAGCCCCAGCATTTT,CASSYSTAGNQPQHF
TRBD2,TRBJ2-7,TRBV6-9,.,TGTGCCAGCAGTCGACTAGCGGTGTCCTACGAGCAGTACTTC,CASSRLAVSYEQYF
TRBD1,TRBJ1-2,TRBV7-2,.,TGTGCCAGCAGGTTAGGGACAGTTTTCCGTGGCTACACCTTC,CASRLGTVFRGYTF
TRBD1,TRBJ2-7,TRBV5-6,few,TGTGCCAGCAGCACCACCGGAGGGGGACAGGCCTACGAGCAGTACTTC,CASSTTGGGQAYEQYF
TRBD2,TRBJ2-3,TRBV10-3,once,TGTGCCATCAGCCCCAAAAAGAGCGGGAGTGGGTCAGATACGCAGTATTTT,CAISPKKSGSGSDTQYF
.,TRBJ1-1,TRBV12-3/TRBV12-4,.,TGTGCCAGCACTACGGAGACTGAAGCTTTCTTT,CASTTETEAFF
.,TRBJ1-2,TRBV19,.,TGTGCCAGTAACGGGAACTATGGCTACACCTTC,CASNGNYGYTF
.,TRBJ2-2,TRBV11-3,.,TGTGCCAGCAGCTTAGGTGGGGGCTTAACCGGGGAGCTGTTTTTT,CASSLGGGLTGELFF
.,TRBJ1-1,TRBV10-3,.,TGTGCCACGTCGCAGACTGGGAACACTGAAGCTTTCTTT,CATSQTGNTEAFF
.,TRBJ1-2,TRBV7-2,.,TGTGCCAGCAGCTTAAAACAGGGCGGGGGCTACACCTTC,CASSLKQGGGYTF
TRBD1,TRBJ2-3,TRBV5-8,.,TGTGCCAGCAGCTCAGGACAGGGGAGCACAGATACGCAGTATTTT,CASSSGQGSTDTQYF
.,TRBJ2-7,TRBV7-9,.,TGTGCCAGCAGCTTAGCGGGACTGTACGAGCAGTACTTC,CASSLAGLYEQYF
.,TRBJ1-2,TRBV11-2,.,TGTGCCAGCAGCTTAGATTTAGGCGGAGTTGGAGGCTACACCTTC,CASSLDLGGVGGYTF
TRBD1,TRBJ1-2,TRBV6-2/TRBV6-3,.,TGTGCCAGCAGCGATTCTCACAGGGGGAACTATGGCTACACCTTC,CASSDSHRGNYGYTF
.,TRBJ1-4,TRBV11-2,.,TGTGCCAGCAGCGTACAGACCTCAAAACTGTTTTTT,CASSVQTSKLFF
TRBD1,TRBJ2-7,TRBV7-2,.,TGTGCCAGCAGCCCCGTTATGGGGCTGGGGACAGACTCCTACGAGCAGTACTTC,CASSPVMGLGTDSYEQYF
.,TRBJ2-3,TRBV28,once,TGTGCCAGCAGATACCCCCGCGGGGATACGCAGTATTTT,CASRYPRGDTQYF
.,TRBJ1-3,TRBV6-4,.,TGTGCCAGCAGTCTGCCCCACGCAGGCACCATATATTTT,CASSLPHAGTIYF
.,TRBJ2-2,TRBV5-6,once,TGTGCCAGCAGCTCTTCGGGGACAAAGAACACCGGGGAGCTGTTTTTT,CASSSSGTKNTGELFF
.,TRBJ2-7,TRBV27,few,TGTGCCAGCAGTTCGCCCAGGGGTGGCTCCTACGAGCAGTACTTC,CASSSPRGGSYEQYF
.,TRBJ2-1,TRBV6-5,once,TGTGCCAGCAGTTACTCGGGCAGGTCCTACAATGAGCAGTTCTTC,CASSYSGRSYNEQFF
.,TRBJ2-7,TRBV2,.,TGTGCCAGCACTCGGACCCGGACAGACGGAACCTACGAGCAGTACTTC,CASTRTRTDGTYEQYF
TRBD2,TRBJ2-1,TRBV28,once,TGTGCCAGCAGTTTATTGGGGACTAACTCCTACAATGAGCAGTTCTTC,CASSLLGTNSYNEQFF
.,TRBJ1-2,TRBV10-2,.,TGCGCCAGCAGTGAGGCAGACTATGGCTACACCTTC,CASSEADYGYTF
TRBD1,TRBJ2-7,TRBV6-5,.,TGTGCCAGCAATCCGACAGGGAGCTCCTACGAGCAGTACTTC,CASNPTGSSYEQYF
TRBD2,TRBJ2-7,TRBV6-5,.,TGTGCCAGCAGTTACAGTAGCGGGGGCTACGAGCAGTACTTC,CASSYSSGGYEQYF
.,TRBJ1-3,TRBV28,.,TGTGCCAGCAGTTTTCAGGGTTCGGGAAACACCATATATTTT,CASSFQGSGNTIYF
.,TRBJ1-2,TRBV18,.,TGTGCCAGCTCACCGGTGGCGCAGGATCTCTATGGCTACACCTTC,CASSPVAQDLYGYTF
TRBD1,TRBJ1-5,TRBV28,.,TGTGCCAGCAGTTCCAGGGGGGTCGGCAATCAGCCCCAGCATTTT,CASSSRGVGNQPQHF
.,TRBJ2-2,TRBV6-5,.,TGTGCCAGCAGTTCAGGGAACACCGGGGAGCTGTTTTTT,CASSSGNTGELFF
.,TRBJ1-2,TRBV6-1,.,TGTGCCAGCAGTGAGGGAGGGGCGTCCTACTATGGCTACACCTTC,CASSEGGASYYGYTF
.,TRBJ1-1,TRBV6-5,.,TGTGCCAGCACGAGGTTGCAGATGAACACTGAAGCTTTCTTT,CASTRLQMNTEAFF
TRBD1,TRBJ1-6,TRBV7-8,.,TGTGCCAGCAGCTTACAAGGAACAGGGGTTAATTCACCCCTCCACTTT,CASSLQGTGVNSPLHF
TRBD1,TRBJ1-5,TRBV7-8,.,TGTGCCAGCACGGGGACAGTCAGCAATCAGCCCCAGCATTTT,CASTGTVSNQPQHF
.,TRBJ2-1,TRBV7-9,.,TGTGCCAGCAGCCCAAATCGGGACATCTCTGCTGAGCAGTTCTTC,CASSPNRDISAEQFF
TRBD2,TRBJ2-1,TRBV11-1,.,TGTGCCAGCAGCTTATATCTAGCGGGGGTCAATGAGCAGTTCTTC,CASSLYLAGVNEQFF
TRBD2,TRBJ2-3,TRBV4-3,.,TGCGCCAGCAGCCCTCGAGCGGGAATCACGGCAGATACGCAGTATTTT,CASSPRAGITADTQYF
.,TRBJ2-7,TRBV10-3,.,TGTGCCATCAAAGGAGGCTACGAGCAGTACTTC,CAIKGGYEQYF
.,TRBJ1-2,TRBV28,.,TGTGCCAGCAGTTCGCAGGCCCCTGCTAACTATGGCTACACCTTC,CASSSQAPANYGYTF
TRBD2,TRBJ2-3,TRBV18,.,TGTGCCAGCTCACCACGGACTAGCGGAAAGGGAGATACGCAGTATTTT,CASSPRTSGKGDTQYF